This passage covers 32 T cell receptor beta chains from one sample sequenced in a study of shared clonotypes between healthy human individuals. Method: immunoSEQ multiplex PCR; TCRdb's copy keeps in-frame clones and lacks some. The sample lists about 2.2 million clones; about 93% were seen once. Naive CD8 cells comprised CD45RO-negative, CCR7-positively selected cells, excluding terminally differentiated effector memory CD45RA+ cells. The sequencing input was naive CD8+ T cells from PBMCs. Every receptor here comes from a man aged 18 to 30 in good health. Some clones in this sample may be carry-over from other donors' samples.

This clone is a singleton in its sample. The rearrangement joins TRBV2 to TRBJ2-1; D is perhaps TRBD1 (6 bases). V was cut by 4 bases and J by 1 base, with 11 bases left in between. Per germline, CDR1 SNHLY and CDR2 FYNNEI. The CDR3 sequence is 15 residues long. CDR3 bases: TGTGCCAGCAGTGTTTGGGACACATCCTACAATGAGCAGTTCTTC. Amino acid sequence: CASSVWDTSYNEQFF.

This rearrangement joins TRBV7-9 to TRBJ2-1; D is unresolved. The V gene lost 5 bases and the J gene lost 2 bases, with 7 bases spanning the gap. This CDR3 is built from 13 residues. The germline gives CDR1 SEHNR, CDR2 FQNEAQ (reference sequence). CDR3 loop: CASSRETYNEQFF. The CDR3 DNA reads TGTGCCAGCAGCAGAGAAACCTACAATGAGCAGTTCTTC.

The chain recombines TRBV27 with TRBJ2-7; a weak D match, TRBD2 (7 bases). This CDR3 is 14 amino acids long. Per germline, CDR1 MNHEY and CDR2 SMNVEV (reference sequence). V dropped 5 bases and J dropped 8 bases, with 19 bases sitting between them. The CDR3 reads CASSTPPGGGQQYF. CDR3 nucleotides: TGTGCCAGCAGTACACCCCCCGGCGGGGGCCAGCAGTACTTC.

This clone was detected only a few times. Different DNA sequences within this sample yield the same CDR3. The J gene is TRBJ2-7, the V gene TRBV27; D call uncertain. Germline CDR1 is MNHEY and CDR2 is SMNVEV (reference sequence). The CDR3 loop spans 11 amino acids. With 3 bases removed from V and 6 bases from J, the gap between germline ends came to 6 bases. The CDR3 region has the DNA TGTGCCAGCAGTTTCCGCGGCGAGCAGTACTTC. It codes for CASSFRGEQYF.

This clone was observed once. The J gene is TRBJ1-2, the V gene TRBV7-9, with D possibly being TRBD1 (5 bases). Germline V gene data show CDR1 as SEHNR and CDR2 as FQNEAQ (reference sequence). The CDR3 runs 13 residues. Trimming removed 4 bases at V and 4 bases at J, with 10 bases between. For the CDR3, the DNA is TGTGCCAGCAGCTACCTCCAGGGCTATGGCTACACCTTC. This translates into CASSYLQGYGYTF.

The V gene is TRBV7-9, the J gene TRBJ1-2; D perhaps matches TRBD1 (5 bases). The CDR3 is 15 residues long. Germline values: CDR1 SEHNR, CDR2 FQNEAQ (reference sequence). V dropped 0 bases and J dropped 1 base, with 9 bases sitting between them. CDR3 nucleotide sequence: TGTGCCAGCAGCTTAGCTACGGGGGATAACTATGGCTACACCTTC. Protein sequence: CASSLATGDNYGYTF.

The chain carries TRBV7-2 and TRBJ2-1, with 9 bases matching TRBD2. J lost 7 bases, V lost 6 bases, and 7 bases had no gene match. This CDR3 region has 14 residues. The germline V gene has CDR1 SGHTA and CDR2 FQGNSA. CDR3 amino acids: CASSFLAGLNEQFF. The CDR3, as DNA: TGTGCCAGCAGTTTTCTAGCGGGACTGAATGAGCAGTTCTTC.

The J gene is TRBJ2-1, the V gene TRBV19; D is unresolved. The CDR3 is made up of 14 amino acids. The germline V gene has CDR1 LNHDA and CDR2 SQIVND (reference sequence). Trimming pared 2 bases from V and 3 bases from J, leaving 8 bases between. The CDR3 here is CASSISLDYNEQFF. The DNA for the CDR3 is TGTGCCAGTAGTATATCGCTCGACTACAATGAGCAGTTCTTC.

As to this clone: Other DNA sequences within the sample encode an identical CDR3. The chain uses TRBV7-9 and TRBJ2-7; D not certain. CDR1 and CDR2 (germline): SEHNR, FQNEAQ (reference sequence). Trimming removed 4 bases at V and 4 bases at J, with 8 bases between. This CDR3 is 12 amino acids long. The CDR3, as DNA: TGTGCCAGCAGCTCTGGACGATACGAGCAGTACTTC. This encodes CASSSGRYEQYF.

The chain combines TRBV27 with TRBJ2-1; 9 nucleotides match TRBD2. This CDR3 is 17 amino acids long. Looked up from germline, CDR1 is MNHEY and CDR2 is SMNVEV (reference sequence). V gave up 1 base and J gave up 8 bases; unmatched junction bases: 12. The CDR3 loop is CASSLYSSGIRGDEQFF. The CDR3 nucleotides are TGTGCCAGCAGTTTATACTCTAGCGGGATCCGCGGGGATGAGCAGTTCTTC.

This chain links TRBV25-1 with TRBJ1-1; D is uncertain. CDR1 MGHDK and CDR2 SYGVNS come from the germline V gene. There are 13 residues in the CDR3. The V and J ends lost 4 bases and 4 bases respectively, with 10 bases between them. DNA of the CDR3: TGTGCCAGCAGTGCCGTCCCGGCCACTGAAGCTTTCTTT. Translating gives CASSAVPATEAFF.

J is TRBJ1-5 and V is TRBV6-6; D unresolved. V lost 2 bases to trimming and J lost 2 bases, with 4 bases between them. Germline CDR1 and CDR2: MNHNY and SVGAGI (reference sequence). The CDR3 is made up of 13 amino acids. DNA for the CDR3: TGTGCCAGCAGTTACCTAGGCAATCAGCCCCAGCATTTT. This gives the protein CASSYLGNQPQHF.

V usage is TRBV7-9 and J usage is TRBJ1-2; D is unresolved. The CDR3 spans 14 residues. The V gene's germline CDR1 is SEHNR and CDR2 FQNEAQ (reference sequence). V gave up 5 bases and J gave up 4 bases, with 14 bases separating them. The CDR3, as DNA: TGTGCCAGCAGCCCCGGCGGGCTCTTCTATGGCTACACCTTC. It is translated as CASSPGGLFYGYTF. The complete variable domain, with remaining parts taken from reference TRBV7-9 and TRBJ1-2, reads DTGVSQNPRHKITKRGQNVTFRCDPISEHNRLYWYRQTLGQGPEFLTYFQNEAQLEKSRLLSDRFSAERPKGSFSTLEIQRTEQGDSAMYLCASSPGGLFYGYTFGSGTRLTVV.

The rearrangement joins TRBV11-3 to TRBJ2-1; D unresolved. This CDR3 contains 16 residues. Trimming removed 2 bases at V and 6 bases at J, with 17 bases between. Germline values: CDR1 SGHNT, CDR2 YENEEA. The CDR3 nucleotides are TGTGCCAGCAGCTTATCGGGCGGTGGGGTTCTCAATGAGCAGTTCTTC. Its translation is CASSLSGGGVLNEQFF.

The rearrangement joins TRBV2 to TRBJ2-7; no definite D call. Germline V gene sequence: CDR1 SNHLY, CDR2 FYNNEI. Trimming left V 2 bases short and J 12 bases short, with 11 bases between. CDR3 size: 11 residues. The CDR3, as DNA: TGTGCCAGCAGTGAATTAAGTGACTCGTACTTC. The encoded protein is CASSELSDSYF.

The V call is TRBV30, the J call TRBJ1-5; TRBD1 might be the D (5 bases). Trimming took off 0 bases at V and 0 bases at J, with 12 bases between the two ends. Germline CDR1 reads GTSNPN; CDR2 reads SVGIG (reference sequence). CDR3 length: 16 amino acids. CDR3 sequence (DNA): TGTGCCTGGAGTGTAAGGGGACCCATTAGCAATCAGCCCCAGCATTTT. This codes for CAWSVRGPISNQPQHF. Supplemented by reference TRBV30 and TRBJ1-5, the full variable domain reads SQTIHQWPATLVQPVGSPLSLECTVEGTSNPNLYWYRQAAGRGLQLLFYSVGIGQISSEVPQNLSASRPQDRQFILSSKKLLLSDSGFYLCAWSVRGPISNQPQHFGDGTRLSIL.

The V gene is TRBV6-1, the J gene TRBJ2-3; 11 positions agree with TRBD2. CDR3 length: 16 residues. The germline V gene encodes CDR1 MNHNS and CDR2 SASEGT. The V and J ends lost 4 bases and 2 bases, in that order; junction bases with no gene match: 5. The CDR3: CASSGRLAGLTDTQYF. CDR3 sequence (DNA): TGTGCCAGCAGTGGGAGACTAGCGGGGCTCACAGATACGCAGTATTTT.

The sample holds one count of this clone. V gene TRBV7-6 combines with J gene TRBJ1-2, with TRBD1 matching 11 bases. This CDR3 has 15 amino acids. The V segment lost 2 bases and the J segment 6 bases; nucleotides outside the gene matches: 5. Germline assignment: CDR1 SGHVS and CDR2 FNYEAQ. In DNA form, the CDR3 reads TGTGCCAGCAGCTTACGGGGGACAGGGGGTGATGGCTACACCTTC. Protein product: CASSLRGTGGDGYTF.

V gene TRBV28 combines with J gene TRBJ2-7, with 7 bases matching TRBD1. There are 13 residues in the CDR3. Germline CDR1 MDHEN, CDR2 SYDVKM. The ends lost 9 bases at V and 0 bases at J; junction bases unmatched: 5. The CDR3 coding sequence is TGTGCCAGTTGGGGGACAGCCTCCTACGAGCAGTACTTC. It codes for CASWGTASYEQYF.

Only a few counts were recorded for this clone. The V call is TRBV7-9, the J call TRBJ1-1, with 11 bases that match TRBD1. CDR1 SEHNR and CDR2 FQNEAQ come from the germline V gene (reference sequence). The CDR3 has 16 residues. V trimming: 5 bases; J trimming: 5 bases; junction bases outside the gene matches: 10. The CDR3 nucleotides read TGTGCCAGCAGCCCTCGGACAGGGGGCGTGGGGACTGAAGCTTTCTTT. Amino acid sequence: CASSPRTGGVGTEAFF.

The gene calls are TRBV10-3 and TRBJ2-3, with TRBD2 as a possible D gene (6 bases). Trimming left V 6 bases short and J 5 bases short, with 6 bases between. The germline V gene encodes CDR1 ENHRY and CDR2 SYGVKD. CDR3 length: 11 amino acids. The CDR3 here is CAIREGDTQYF. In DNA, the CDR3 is TGTGCCATCAGGGAGGGAGATACGCAGTATTTT.

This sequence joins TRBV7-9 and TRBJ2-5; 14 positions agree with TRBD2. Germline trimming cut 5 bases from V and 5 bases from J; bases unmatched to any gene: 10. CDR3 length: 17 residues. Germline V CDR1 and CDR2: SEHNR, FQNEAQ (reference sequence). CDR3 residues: CASSPRLAGGPWETQYF. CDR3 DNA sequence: TGTGCCAGCAGCCCGCGACTAGCGGGAGGGCCGTGGGAGACCCAGTACTTC.

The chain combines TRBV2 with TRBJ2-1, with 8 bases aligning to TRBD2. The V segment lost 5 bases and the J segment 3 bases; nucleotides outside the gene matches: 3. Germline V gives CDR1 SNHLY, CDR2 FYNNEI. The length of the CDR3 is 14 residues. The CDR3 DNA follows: TGTGCCAGCAGTCTGGCGGGAGGCTACAATGAGCAGTTCTTC. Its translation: CASSLAGGYNEQFF.

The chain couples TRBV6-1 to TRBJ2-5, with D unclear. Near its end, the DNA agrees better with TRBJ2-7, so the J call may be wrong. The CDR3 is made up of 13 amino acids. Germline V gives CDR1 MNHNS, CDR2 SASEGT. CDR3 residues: CASSEAVSYEQYF. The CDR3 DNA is TGTGCCAGCAGTGAAGCGGTCTCATACGAGCAGTACTTC.

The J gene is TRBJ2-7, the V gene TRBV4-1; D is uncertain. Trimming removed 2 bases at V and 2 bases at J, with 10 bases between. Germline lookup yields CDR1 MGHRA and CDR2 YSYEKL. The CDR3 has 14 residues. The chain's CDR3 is CASSQRTATYEQYF. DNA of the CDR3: TGCGCCAGCAGCCAAAGGACGGCAACCTACGAGCAGTACTTC.

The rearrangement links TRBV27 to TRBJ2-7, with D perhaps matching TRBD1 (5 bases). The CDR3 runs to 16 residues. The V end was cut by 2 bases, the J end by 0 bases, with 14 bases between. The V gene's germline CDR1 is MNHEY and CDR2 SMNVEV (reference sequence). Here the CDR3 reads CASSLGPGSGSYEQYF. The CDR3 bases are TGTGCCAGCAGTTTAGGTCCAGGGTCGGGCTCCTACGAGCAGTACTTC.

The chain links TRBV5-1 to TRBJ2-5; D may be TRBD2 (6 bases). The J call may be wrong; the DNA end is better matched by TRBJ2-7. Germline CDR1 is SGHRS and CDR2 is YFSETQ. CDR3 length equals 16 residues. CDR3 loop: CASRPDLAPSSYEQYF. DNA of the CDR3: TGCGCCAGCCGACCGGACCTAGCGCCGAGCTCCTACGAGCAGTACTTC.

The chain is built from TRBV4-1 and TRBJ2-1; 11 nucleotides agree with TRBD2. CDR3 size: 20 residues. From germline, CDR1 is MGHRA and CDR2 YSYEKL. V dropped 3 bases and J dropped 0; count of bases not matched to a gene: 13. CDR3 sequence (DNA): TGCGCCAGCAGCCACGGGGGGAGACTAGCGGGGAGGGGCTCCTACAATGAGCAGTTCTTC. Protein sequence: CASSHGGRLAGRGSYNEQFF.

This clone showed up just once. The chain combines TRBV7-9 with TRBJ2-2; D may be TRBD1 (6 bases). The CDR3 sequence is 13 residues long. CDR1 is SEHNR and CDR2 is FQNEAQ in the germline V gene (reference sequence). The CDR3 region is CGSGQLPPGELFF. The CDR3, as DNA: TGTGGCTCGGGACAACTTCCCCCCGGGGAGCTGTTTTTT.

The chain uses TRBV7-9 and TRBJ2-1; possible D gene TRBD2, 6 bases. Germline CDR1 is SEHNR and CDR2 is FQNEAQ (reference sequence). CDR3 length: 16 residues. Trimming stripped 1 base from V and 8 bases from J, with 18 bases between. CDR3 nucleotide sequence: TGTGCCAGCAGCTTAGTAACGGGAGTAGGAGCCTATGAGCAGTTCTTC. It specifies CASSLVTGVGAYEQFF.

The CDR3 loop is CASRLESNYGYTF. CDR3 sequence (DNA): TGTGCCAGCAGATTGGAGTCTAACTATGGCTACACCTTC. This rearrangement joins TRBV7-2 to TRBJ1-2; unclear D gene. Germline V gives CDR1 SGHTA, CDR2 FQGNSA. The germline V and J ends were trimmed by 6 bases and 0 bases, with 8 bases remaining between them. The CDR3 runs 13 residues.

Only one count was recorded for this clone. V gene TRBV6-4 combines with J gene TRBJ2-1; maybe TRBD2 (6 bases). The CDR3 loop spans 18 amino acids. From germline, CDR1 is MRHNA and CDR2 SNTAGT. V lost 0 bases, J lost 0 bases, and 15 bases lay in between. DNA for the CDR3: TGTGCCAGCAGTGACTCTAAACTAGCAACCCTCTCCTACAATGAGCAGTTCTTC. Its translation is CASSDSKLATLSYNEQFF.